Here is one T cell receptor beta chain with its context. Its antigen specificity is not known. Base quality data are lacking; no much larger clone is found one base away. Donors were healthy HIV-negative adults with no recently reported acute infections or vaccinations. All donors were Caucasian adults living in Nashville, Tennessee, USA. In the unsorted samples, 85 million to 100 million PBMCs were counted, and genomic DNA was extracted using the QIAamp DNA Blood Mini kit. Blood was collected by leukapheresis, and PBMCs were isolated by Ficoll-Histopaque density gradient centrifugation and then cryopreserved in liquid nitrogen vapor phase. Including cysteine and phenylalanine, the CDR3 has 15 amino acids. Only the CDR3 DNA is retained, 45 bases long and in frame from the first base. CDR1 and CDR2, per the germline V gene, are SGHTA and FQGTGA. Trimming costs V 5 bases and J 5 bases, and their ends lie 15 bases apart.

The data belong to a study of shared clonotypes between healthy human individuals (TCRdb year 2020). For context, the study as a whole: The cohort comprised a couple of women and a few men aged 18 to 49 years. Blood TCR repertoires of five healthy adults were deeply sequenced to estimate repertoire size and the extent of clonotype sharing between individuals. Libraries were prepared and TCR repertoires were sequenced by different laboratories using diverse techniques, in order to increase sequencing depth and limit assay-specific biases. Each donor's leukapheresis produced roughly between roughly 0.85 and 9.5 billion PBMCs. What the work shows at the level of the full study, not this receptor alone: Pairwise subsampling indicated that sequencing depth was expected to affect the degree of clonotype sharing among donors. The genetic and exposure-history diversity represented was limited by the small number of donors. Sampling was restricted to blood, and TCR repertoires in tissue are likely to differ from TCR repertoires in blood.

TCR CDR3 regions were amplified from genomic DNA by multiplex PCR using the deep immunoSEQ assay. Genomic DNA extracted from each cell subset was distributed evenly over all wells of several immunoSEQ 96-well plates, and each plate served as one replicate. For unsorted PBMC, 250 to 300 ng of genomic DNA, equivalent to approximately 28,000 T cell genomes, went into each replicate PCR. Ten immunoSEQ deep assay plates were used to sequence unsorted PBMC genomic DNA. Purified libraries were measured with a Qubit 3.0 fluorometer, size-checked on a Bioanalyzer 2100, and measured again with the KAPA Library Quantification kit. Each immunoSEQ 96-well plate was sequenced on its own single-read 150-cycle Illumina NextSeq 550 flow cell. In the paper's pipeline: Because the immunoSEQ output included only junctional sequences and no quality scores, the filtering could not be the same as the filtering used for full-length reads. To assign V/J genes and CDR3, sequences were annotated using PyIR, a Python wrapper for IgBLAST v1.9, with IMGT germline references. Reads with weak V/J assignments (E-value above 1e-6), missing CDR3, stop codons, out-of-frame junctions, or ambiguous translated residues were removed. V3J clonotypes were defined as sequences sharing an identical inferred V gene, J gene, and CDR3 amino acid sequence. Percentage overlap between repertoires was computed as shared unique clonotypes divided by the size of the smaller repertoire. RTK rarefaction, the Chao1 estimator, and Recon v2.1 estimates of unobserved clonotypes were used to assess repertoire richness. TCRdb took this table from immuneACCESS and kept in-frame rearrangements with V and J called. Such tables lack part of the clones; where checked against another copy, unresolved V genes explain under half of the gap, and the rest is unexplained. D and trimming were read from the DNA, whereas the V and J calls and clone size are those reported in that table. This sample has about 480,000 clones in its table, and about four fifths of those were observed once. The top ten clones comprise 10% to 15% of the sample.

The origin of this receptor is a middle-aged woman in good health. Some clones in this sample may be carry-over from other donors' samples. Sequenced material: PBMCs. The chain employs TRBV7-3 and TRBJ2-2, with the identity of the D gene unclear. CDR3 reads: CASSATGPATGELFF. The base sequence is TGTGCCAGCAGCGCAACCGGGCCAGCAACCGGGGAGCTGTTTTTT. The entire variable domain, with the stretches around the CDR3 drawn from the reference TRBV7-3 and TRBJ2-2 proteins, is GAGVSQTPSNKVTEKGKYVELRCDPISGHTALYWYRQSLGQGPEFLIYFQGTGAADDSGLPNDRFFAVRPEGSVSTLKIQRTERGDSAVYLCASSATGPATGELFFGEGSRLTVL.